This TCR beta chain was retrieved from a study of regulatory T cells in long-lasting Graves disease. The table lists this clonotype with many counts. The target antigen is unknown. Study-wide results and caveats: Lower TCR diversity characterized persistent Graves' patients relative to newly diagnosed patients. It is possible that accuracy was reduced by the small size of the sample. Those with persistent disease had in common more public clonotypes (around 2,700) than new patients (approximately 1,000). Study was limited to peripheral blood, excluding thyroid tissue.

This CDR3 is built from 14 residues. Germline V gene data show CDR1 as SNHLY and CDR2 as FYNNEI. With V trimmed by 8 bases and J by 1 base, 6 bases remained unmatched. Time point denoted: persistent/refractory GD, antithyroid drugs over 5 years with positive TRAb. The TCR library used RNA extracted from PBMCs. Investigators prepared the TCR beta libraries by applying iRepertoire HTBI primers and Arm-PCR of CDR3 regions. In TCRdb, the multiplex PCR reads were re-called with MiXCR into one record per CDR3 protein. The sample shows roughly 470,000 distinct CDR3 sequences, roughly 20% of them seen only once.

Sample: peripheral blood mononuclear cells (PBMCs), taken when the disease was refractory, from a patient treated with antithyroid drugs. The chain joins TRBV2 to TRBJ2-7; TRBD2 matches at 9 bases. The TCR was taken from a female donor with Graves disease. CDR3 in amino acids: CASLKTSGSYEQYF. Here the CDR3 DNA reads TGTGCCAGCCTAAAGACTAGCGGATCCTACGAGCAGTACTTC.